This T cell receptor beta chain was identified during a study of metastatic and nonmetastatic thyroid tumors. With MiXCR, TCRdb called clones anew from the PCR reads. The sample has about 50,000 clones, about 4% seen once. There were no patients who had received any treatment before thyroid surgery. This CDR3 spans 10 amino acids. CDR1 and CDR2 from the germline V gene are GTSNPN and SVGIG (reference sequence). Between the trimmed V and J ends, which lost 1 base and 3 bases, there was a span of 1 base. This clone showed up many times. V gene TRBV30 combines with J gene TRBJ2-7; D not certain. The receptor comes from a female donor with papillary thyroid cancer or a benign thyroid nodule (not recorded which). Some clones in this sample may be carry-over from other donors' samples. The sequencing sample was made of blood. The DNA of the CDR3 is TGTGCCTGGAGTGGCTACGAGCAGTACTTC. Translating it yields CAWSGYEQYF.